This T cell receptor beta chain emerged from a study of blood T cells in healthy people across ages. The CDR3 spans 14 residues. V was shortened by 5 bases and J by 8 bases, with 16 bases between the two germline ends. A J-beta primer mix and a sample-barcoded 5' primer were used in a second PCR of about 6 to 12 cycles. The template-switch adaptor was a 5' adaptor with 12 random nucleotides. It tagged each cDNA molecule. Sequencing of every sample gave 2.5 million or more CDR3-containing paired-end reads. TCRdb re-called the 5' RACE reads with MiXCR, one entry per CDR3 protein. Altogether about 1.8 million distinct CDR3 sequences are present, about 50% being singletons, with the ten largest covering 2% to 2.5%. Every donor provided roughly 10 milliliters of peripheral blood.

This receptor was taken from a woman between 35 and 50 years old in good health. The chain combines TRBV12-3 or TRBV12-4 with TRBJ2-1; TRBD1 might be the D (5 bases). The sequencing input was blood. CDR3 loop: CASSPPRAWYEQFF. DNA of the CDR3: TGTGCCAGCAGTCCCCCCAGGGCTTGGTATGAGCAGTTCTTC.